The clone carrying this T cell receptor (beta chain) was observed a handful of times. Each CDR3 protein is one row after TCRdb ran MiXCR on the RT-PCR reads. The repertoire includes hundreds of thousands of distinct CDR3 sequences, roughly 10% of them detected once, and approximately 10% sits in the top ten. This record belongs to a study of response to subunit inactivated influenza vaccine. The CDR3 is 15 residues long. Unmatched junction bases numbered 5, after V lost 0 bases and J lost 8 bases. Germline values: CDR1 LNHNV, CDR2 YYDKDF (reference sequence). This same sample was also taken into another study, of T cells expressing NK-cell markers. Per that study: UMIs were included in TCR beta cDNA generated by 5'RACE template switching.

The V gene is TRBV15, the J gene TRBJ1-4; 8 nucleotides align to TRBD1. This material consisted of PBMCs from blood, taken on the day of vaccination. This TCR came from a man over 45 who received an inactivated influenza vaccine. The DNA for the CDR3 is TGTGCCACCAGCAGAGATACAGGGGGTCGAGAAAAACTGTTTTTT. Translation gives CATSRDTGGREKLFF. Full variable domain (rest looked up from reference TRBV15 and TRBJ1-4): DAMVIQNPRYQVTQFGKPVTLSCSQTLNHNVMYWYQQKSSQAPKLLFHYYDKDFNNEADTPDNFQSRRPNTSFCFLDIRSPGLGDTAMYLCATSRDTGGREKLFFGSGTQLSVL.